This T cell receptor (beta chain) is from a study of graft-versus-host responses after intestinal transplantation. V was clipped by 4 bases and J by 2 bases, with 17 bases between them. The CDR3 loop spans 16 amino acids. Germline V gene lookup returns CDR1 LGHNA and CDR2 YSLEER. Study-wide results and limits: Within the allografts of patients who had graft-donor T cell macrochimerism, graft-versus-host to host-versus-graft clonal ratios were high.

Worth noting for this clone: The target antigen is unknown.

Only in-frame clones appear in the TCRdb table, and some are missing; sequencing was by immunoSEQ multiplex PCR. The top ten clones hold less than 0.25% of a sample with roughly 36,000 clones, roughly 96% of them seen once. The input for sequencing was unstimulated CD8+ T cells sorted from spleen or lymph node cells, taken before transplant. The chain carries TRBV4-3 and TRBJ1-1; D may be TRBD1 (6 bases). The sequence was collected from a human donor who was the organ donor for an intestinal transplant. The CDR3 DNA is TGCGCCAGCAGCCCGGGAGTACAGGGATTTAACACTGAAGCTTTCTTT. Its protein is CASSPGVQGFNTEAFF.